A selection of T cell receptor beta chains follows, all from one sample in a study of T-cell memory formation after mild COVID-19. TCRdb called the 5' RACE reads again in MiXCR, with one record for every CDR3 protein. Of roughly 350,000 distinct CDR3 sequences in the sample, around 21% were seen once. Sequencing was performed on PBMCs or a T cell subset sorted from them (not recorded which). The origin of the receptors is an adult woman who had mild COVID-19 (a few samples of this study predate the infection). Cell type and time point are not known. Both conserved end residues are part of each CDR3. Fields, in order: V gene, J gene, D gene, clone size, CDR3 protein, CDR3 DNA. A D gene is named only where the DNA matches it firmly. The listing skips clone size in some rows; elsewhere it reads once, few, many or a size class.

TRBV20-1,TRBJ2-1,TRBD2,many,CSARELAGSSYNEQFF,TGCAGTGCTAGAGAGCTAGCGGGCTCCTCCTACAATGAGCAGTTCTTC
TRBV29-1,TRBJ2-7,-,many,CSVGGVHEQYF,TGCAGCGTTGGTGGGGTACACGAGCAGTACTTC
TRBV9,TRBJ1-2,-,-,CASSVGSRTDNYGYTF,TGTGCCAGCAGCGTTGGTTCCAGGACAGATAACTATGGCTACACCTTC
TRBV5-1,TRBJ2-5,TRBD1,few,CASSNGTGVETQYF,TGCGCCAGCAGCAACGGGACAGGGGTAGAGACCCAGTACTTC
TRBV6-2/TRBV6-3,TRBJ2-3,-,-,CASSFGQNTQYF,TGTGCCAGCAGTTTTGGACAGAATACGCAGTATTTT
TRBV7-2,TRBJ2-7,-,-,CASSLRGQTRFSYEQYF,TGTGCCAGCAGCTTAAGAGGTCAAACACGGTTCTCCTACGAGCAGTACTTC
TRBV5-1,TRBJ2-1,-,few,CASSFPASYNEQFF,TGCGCCAGCAGCTTTCCTGCTTCCTACAATGAGCAGTTCTTC
TRBV29-1,TRBJ2-7,-,-,CSVGQVSSYEQYF,TGCAGCGTTGGACAGGTGAGCTCCTACGAGCAGTACTTC
TRBV4-1,TRBJ2-5,-,-,CASSQGVARETQYF,TGCGCCAGCAGCCAAGGGGTCGCACGAGAGACCCAGTACTTC
TRBV30,TRBJ1-1,-,-,CACPSWGTEAFF,TGTGCCTGCCCCTCGTGGGGCACTGAAGCTTTCTTT
TRBV27,TRBJ2-7,TRBD2,-,CASSLGTNLGEQYF,TGTGCCAGCAGCCTCGGGACTAATCTAGGCGAGCAGTACTTC
TRBV10-3,TRBJ1-1,TRBD1,few,CAVQMKQGGGTEAFF,TGTGCCGTCCAAATGAAACAGGGGGGAGGGACTGAAGCTTTCTTT
TRBV20-1,TRBJ2-3,TRBD2,few,CSARGPLGLAVGTDTQYF,TGCAGTGCTAGAGGCCCTTTAGGCCTAGCGGTGGGCACAGATACGCAGTATTTT
TRBV4-2,TRBJ2-4,TRBD2,many,CASSGREQTLAKNIQYF,TGTGCCAGCAGCGGGCGGGAGCAAACCTTAGCCAAAAACATTCAGTACTTC
TRBV9,TRBJ1-2,-,few,CASSVGTYYGYTF,TGTGCCAGCAGCGTAGGAACCTACTATGGCTACACCTTC
TRBV19,TRBJ2-4,-,-,CASSIGPAVYF,TGTGCCAGTAGTATAGGCCCAGCCGTGTACTTC
TRBV4-3,TRBJ2-1,TRBD2,-,CASSQGAGGREQFF,TGCGCCAGCAGCCAAGGAGCGGGAGGCCGTGAGCAGTTCTTC
TRBV12-5,TRBJ2-7,-,-,CASLNIRSYEQYF,TGTGCTAGCTTAAATATAAGGTCCTACGAGCAGTACTTC
TRBV14,TRBJ2-7,TRBD2,-,CASSRGLAGGSSLGGYEQYF,TGTGCCAGCAGCCGGGGCCTAGCGGGAGGATCGTCGCTCGGCGGCTACGAGCAGTACTTC
TRBV19,TRBJ2-7,-,few,CASSIDQDANYEQYF,TGTGCCAGTAGTATAGATCAGGACGCCAACTACGAGCAGTACTTC
TRBV29-1,TRBJ1-1,-,-,CSVVIGGRGTEAFF,TGCAGCGTTGTAATCGGGGGGCGTGGGACTGAAGCTTTCTTT
TRBV30,TRBJ2-5,-,-,CAWSSQGETQYF,TGTGCCTGGAGTTCACAAGGAGAGACCCAGTACTTC
TRBV4-1,TRBJ2-2,TRBD2,-,CASSRTSGGPNTGELFF,TGCGCCAGCAGCCGGACTAGCGGGGGGCCGAACACCGGGGAGCTGTTTTTT
TRBV5-1,TRBJ2-7,-,many,CASSLGRTYEQYF,TGCGCCAGCAGCTTGGGGCGGACCTACGAGCAGTACTTC
TRBV20-1,TRBJ2-2,-,-,CSARRQGFVANTGELFF,TGCAGTGCTAGGCGCCAGGGGTTTGTGGCGAACACCGGGGAGCTGTTTTTT
TRBV24-1,TRBJ2-1,TRBD2,-,CATSKAGGPSNEQFF,TGTGCCACCAGTAAAGCGGGAGGGCCGTCCAATGAGCAGTTCTTC
TRBV25-1,TRBJ2-7,TRBD2,-,CASSARTSGTYEQYF,TGTGCCAGCAGTGCTAGGACTAGCGGGACCTACGAGCAGTACTTC
TRBV5-1,TRBJ2-7,-,many,CASSLVPTGADYSYEQYF,TGCGCCAGCAGCTTGGTACCCACTGGGGCAGATTATTCCTACGAGCAGTACTTC
TRBV5-1,TRBJ2-3,TRBD2,few,CASSASGGSQDTQYF,TGCGCCAGCAGCGCTAGCGGGGGGTCCCAAGATACGCAGTATTTT
TRBV20-1,TRBJ1-2,TRBD1,-,CSARGQNYGYTF,TGCAGTGCTAGGGGACAGAACTATGGCTACACCTTC
TRBV21-1,TRBJ1-5,-,-,CASNEGRVGGRNQPQHF,TGTGCCAGCAACGAAGGGAGGGTAGGGGGGCGAAATCAGCCCCAGCATTTT
TRBV12-3/TRBV12-4,TRBJ2-1,TRBD2,-,CASSFLGGGIGKHEQFF,TGTGCCAGCAGTTTCTTGGGGGGAGGGATAGGGAAACATGAGCAGTTCTTC
TRBV15,TRBJ1-1,-,-,CATQGQGTEAFF,TGTGCCACCCAAGGCCAGGGCACTGAAGCTTTCTTT
TRBV2,TRBJ2-1,TRBD2,few,CASSVREKGEQFF,TGTGCCAGCAGTGTGCGGGAGAAGGGCGAGCAGTTCTTC
TRBV9,TRBJ2-4,-,-,CASSVGSGGENIQYF,TGTGCCAGCAGCGTAGGATCCGGGGGCGAAAACATTCAGTACTTC
TRBV6-2/TRBV6-3,TRBJ1-1,-,-,CASCGGAGTEAFF,TGTGCCAGCTGTGGGGGGGCGGGCACTGAAGCTTTCTTT
TRBV24-1,TRBJ2-1,TRBD1,-,CATSDLSRGEQFF,TGTGCCACCAGTGATTTGTCCAGGGGGGAGCAGTTCTTC
TRBV12-3/TRBV12-4,TRBJ1-2,TRBD1,-,CASSPTTGTGIVSGYTF,TGTGCCAGCAGTCCCACAACCGGGACAGGGATCGTCTCTGGCTACACCTTC
TRBV7-6,TRBJ1-2,-,-,CASSPQEGVGGYTF,TGTGCCAGCAGCCCCCAGGAGGGGGTTGGAGGCTACACCTTC
TRBV27,TRBJ1-2,-,few,CASSFSGRAGNGYTF,TGTGCCAGCAGTTTTTCGGGCAGGGCGGGGAATGGCTACACCTTC
TRBV20-1,TRBJ2-2,-,-,CSARDYEGTGELFF,TGCAGTGCTAGAGATTACGAGGGCACCGGGGAGCTGTTTTTT
TRBV7-3,TRBJ2-3,TRBD2,few,CASSLNPVGSGTSTDTQYF,TGTGCCAGCAGCTTAAACCCCGTGGGTAGCGGGACTAGCACAGATACGCAGTATTTT
TRBV29-1,TRBJ2-7,-,-,CSARDGAEQYF,TGCAGCGCGAGAGACGGGGCCGAGCAGTACTTC
TRBV4-3,TRBJ2-1,-,-,CASSQGGPHHEQFF,TGCGCCAGCAGCCAAGGAGGGCCTCACCATGAGCAGTTCTTC
TRBV27,TRBJ2-7,-,-,CASGAWSGTLEQYF,TGTGCCAGCGGAGCGTGGAGCGGCACCCTCGAGCAGTACTTC
TRBV7-6,TRBJ2-1,TRBD1,-,CASSLGSRTGTYNEQFF,TGTGCCAGCAGCTTGGGGTCAAGGACAGGGACCTACAATGAGCAGTTCTTC
TRBV15,TRBJ2-3,-,-,CATSRAPTGPSQYF,TGTGCCACCAGCAGAGCCCCAACTGGACCTTCGCAGTATTTT
TRBV18,TRBJ2-2,TRBD2,few,CASSPPKTGTSGPNTGELFF,TGTGCCAGCTCACCGCCGAAAACAGGGACTAGCGGTCCGAACACCGGGGAGCTGTTTTTT
TRBV6-5,TRBJ1-1,-,once,CASSYSAVVVAEAFF,TGTGCCAGCAGTTACTCGGCAGTTGTAGTCGCTGAAGCTTTCTTT
TRBV7-3,TRBJ2-3,-,few,CASSFKPRVVGDTQYF,TGTGCCAGCAGCTTTAAACCGCGGGTCGTGGGAGATACGCAGTATTTT
TRBV20-1,TRBJ1-1,-,-,CSARVGGPNTEAFF,TGCAGTGCTAGGGTCGGGGGCCCTAACACTGAAGCTTTCTTT
TRBV7-3,TRBJ2-7,-,few,CASSLEAGPYEQYF,TGTGCCAGCAGCTTAGAGGCGGGCCCCTACGAGCAGTACTTC
TRBV7-9,TRBJ2-7,-,few,CASSLDLSLYEQYF,TGTGCCAGCAGCTTAGATTTGTCCCTCTACGAGCAGTACTTC
TRBV7-2,TRBJ2-7,-,few,CASSLQLEEQYF,TGTGCCAGCAGCTTACAGCTTGAAGAGCAGTACTTC
TRBV5-1,TRBJ2-3,TRBD1,-,CASSQGQGWDTQYF,TGCGCCAGCAGCCAGGGACAGGGATGGGATACGCAGTATTTT